Listed below are T cell receptor beta chains from one sample, sequenced in a study of blood T cell repertoires in COVID-19. Assay: immunoSEQ multiplex PCR; the TCRdb copy retains only in-frame clones and omits some. The sample records 410,000 or so clones, approximately 89% being singletons. Specimen: peripheral blood. These receptors all come from a woman aged 40 to 50 with COVID-19, enrolled during active disease. Both conserved end residues are part of each CDR3. A D gene is named only where the DNA matches it firmly. Part of the rows lack a size; the others show once, few, many or a class for expanded clones.

j_call: TRBJ2-1; d_call: TRBD2; v_call: TRBV9; clone_size: .; cdr3_aa: CASSSSGSNDEQFF; cdr3_nt: TGTGCCAGCAGCTCTAGCGGGAGTAACGATGAGCAGTTCTTC
j_call: TRBJ1-2; d_call: .; v_call: TRBV7-8; clone_size: .; cdr3_aa: CASSLEDRQNYGYTF; cdr3_nt: TGTGCCAGCAGCTTAGAGGACAGACAAAACTATGGCTACACCTTC
j_call: TRBJ2-3; d_call: TRBD2; v_call: TRBV2; clone_size: .; cdr3_aa: CASTIQGVGTSGITDTQYF; cdr3_nt: TGTGCCAGCACCATACAGGGGGTCGGGACTAGCGGTATCACAGATACGCAGTATTTT
j_call: TRBJ2-7; d_call: TRBD1; v_call: TRBV11-3; clone_size: .; cdr3_aa: CASSLRTGLSYEQYF; cdr3_nt: TGTGCCAGCAGCTTAAGGACAGGGCTGTCCTACGAGCAGTACTTC
j_call: TRBJ2-7; d_call: TRBD1; v_call: TRBV5-1; clone_size: .; cdr3_aa: CASSLIPDRSYEQYF; cdr3_nt: TGCGCCAGCAGCTTGATTCCGGACAGGTCCTACGAGCAGTACTTC
j_call: TRBJ2-5; d_call: TRBD1; v_call: TRBV7-4; clone_size: .; cdr3_aa: CASRRRDRLKPIYQETQYF; cdr3_nt: TGTGCCAGCAGGCGTAGGGACAGACTAAAACCGATATACCAAGAGACCCAGTACTTC
j_call: TRBJ1-2; d_call: .; v_call: TRBV15; clone_size: .; cdr3_aa: CATSRGAGNYGYTF; cdr3_nt: TGTGCCACCAGCAGAGGGGCGGGGAACTATGGCTACACCTTC
j_call: TRBJ1-1; d_call: .; v_call: TRBV18; clone_size: once; cdr3_aa: CAGSPHPAATGLTEAFF; cdr3_nt: TGTGCCGGCTCACCCCACCCGGCCGCAACAGGGTTGACTGAAGCTTTCTTT
j_call: TRBJ2-3; d_call: .; v_call: TRBV5-1; clone_size: .; cdr3_aa: CASSSLPTDTQYF; cdr3_nt: TGCGCCAGCAGCTCCCTCCCTACAGATACGCAGTATTTT
j_call: TRBJ1-3; d_call: TRBD1; v_call: TRBV7-2; clone_size: .; cdr3_aa: CASSFQTGRGNTIYF; cdr3_nt: TGTGCCAGCAGCTTTCAGACAGGGCGCGGAAACACCATATATTTT
j_call: TRBJ2-3; d_call: .; v_call: TRBV11-3; clone_size: .; cdr3_aa: CASSFRLDSADTQYF; cdr3_nt: TGTGCCAGCAGCTTCCGACTGGATTCGGCCGATACGCAGTATTTT
j_call: TRBJ2-7; d_call: TRBD1; v_call: TRBV18; clone_size: .; cdr3_aa: CASSPRTGVPEDEQYF; cdr3_nt: TGTGCCAGCTCACCACGGACAGGGGTACCTGAGGACGAGCAGTACTTC
j_call: TRBJ1-4; d_call: .; v_call: TRBV7-9; clone_size: .; cdr3_aa: CASTQTGTTNEKLFF; cdr3_nt: TGTGCCAGCACCCAGACGGGAACAACTAATGAAAAACTGTTTTTT
j_call: TRBJ2-1; d_call: TRBD2; v_call: TRBV29-1; clone_size: .; cdr3_aa: CSVDSGGVWVEQFF; cdr3_nt: TGCAGCGTTGACTCTGGGGGGGTCTGGGTTGAGCAGTTCTTC
j_call: TRBJ1-2; d_call: .; v_call: TRBV7-2; clone_size: .; cdr3_aa: CASSPRQAPTF; cdr3_nt: TGTGCCAGCAGCCCAAGGCAGGCTCCTACCTTC
j_call: TRBJ1-2; d_call: .; v_call: TRBV6-5; clone_size: .; cdr3_aa: CASSPRNNYGYTF; cdr3_nt: TGTGCCAGCAGTCCCAGGAATAACTATGGCTACACCTTC
j_call: TRBJ2-1; d_call: .; v_call: TRBV19; clone_size: .; cdr3_aa: CASSPSPGAGSYNEQFF; cdr3_nt: TGTGCCAGTAGTCCTAGCCCAGGGGCAGGCTCCTACAATGAGCAGTTCTTC
j_call: TRBJ1-5; d_call: .; v_call: TRBV19; clone_size: .; cdr3_aa: CASSITGGNQPQHF; cdr3_nt: TGTGCCAGTAGTATCACGGGGGGCAATCAGCCCCAGCATTTT
j_call: TRBJ1-2; d_call: TRBD1; v_call: TRBV14; clone_size: .; cdr3_aa: CASSSSSGGLGGYTF; cdr3_nt: TGTGCCAGCAGCTCCTCCTCAGGGGGCCTCGGAGGCTACACCTTC
j_call: TRBJ1-2; d_call: .; v_call: TRBV29-1; clone_size: .; cdr3_aa: CSVEDQVGRLYYGYTF; cdr3_nt: TGCAGCGTTGAAGACCAGGTGGGCAGGCTCTACTATGGCTACACCTTC
j_call: TRBJ2-2; d_call: TRBD1; v_call: TRBV19; clone_size: .; cdr3_aa: CASLAQGAHTGELFF; cdr3_nt: TGTGCCAGCCTAGCACAGGGGGCGCACACCGGGGAGCTGTTTTTT
j_call: TRBJ2-3; d_call: TRBD2; v_call: TRBV28; clone_size: once; cdr3_aa: CASSLGLAGGGTDTQYF; cdr3_nt: TGTGCCAGCAGTTTAGGGTTAGCGGGAGGAGGAACAGATACGCAGTATTTT
j_call: TRBJ1-4; d_call: .; v_call: TRBV29-1; clone_size: .; cdr3_aa: CSVELSLAGSGEKLFF; cdr3_nt: TGCAGCGTTGAACTGAGTCTGGCCGGGTCGGGAGAAAAACTGTTTTTT
j_call: TRBJ1-2; d_call: .; v_call: TRBV5-1; clone_size: .; cdr3_aa: CASTSTGTNYGYTF; cdr3_nt: TGCGCCAGCACGAGTACAGGAACGAACTATGGCTACACCTTC
j_call: TRBJ1-1; d_call: .; v_call: TRBV2; clone_size: .; cdr3_aa: CASSEYPRGNTEAFF; cdr3_nt: TGTGCCAGCAGTGAATATCCCAGGGGGAACACTGAAGCTTTCTTT
j_call: TRBJ2-6; d_call: .; v_call: TRBV30; clone_size: .; cdr3_aa: CAWNRYYDGANVLTF; cdr3_nt: TGTGCCTGGAACAGGTATTATGATGGGGCCAACGTCCTGACTTTC
j_call: TRBJ1-2; d_call: .; v_call: TRBV5-1; clone_size: .; cdr3_aa: CASSATGFEGYTF; cdr3_nt: TGCGCCAGCAGCGCCACAGGGTTTGAGGGCTACACCTTC
j_call: TRBJ1-2; d_call: .; v_call: TRBV3-1/TRBV3-2; clone_size: .; cdr3_aa: CASSQGFAGYYGYTF; cdr3_nt: TGTGCCAGCAGCCAAGGGTTCGCCGGTTACTATGGCTACACCTTC
j_call: TRBJ1-2; d_call: TRBD1; v_call: TRBV6-2/TRBV6-3; clone_size: .; cdr3_aa: CASSYSPGGFYGYTF; cdr3_nt: TGTGCCAGCAGTTACTCGCCAGGGGGCTTCTATGGCTACACCTTC
j_call: TRBJ2-7; d_call: TRBD2; v_call: TRBV28; clone_size: .; cdr3_aa: CASSLAGASSYEQYF; cdr3_nt: TGTGCCAGCAGTTTGGCGGGAGCCAGCTCCTACGAGCAGTACTTC
j_call: TRBJ2-1; d_call: TRBD2; v_call: TRBV13; clone_size: .; cdr3_aa: CASSSWLAGASSYNEQFF; cdr3_nt: TGTGCCAGCAGCTCCTGGCTAGCGGGGGCGAGCTCCTACAATGAGCAGTTCTTC